The 28 T cell receptor beta chains below come from one sample, sequenced in a study of shared clonotypes between healthy human individuals. TCRdb's copy holds only in-frame clones and misses some; the assay was immunoSEQ multiplex PCR. Of millions of clones listed, 85% to 95% are singletons. The sequencing sample was made of naive CD4+ T cells sorted from blood. Subset in this sample: CD45RA+ positively selected. Every receptor here comes from a man aged 18 to 30 in good health.

The rearrangement joins TRBV30 to TRBJ2-7; 9 nucleotides line up with TRBD1. Trimming removed 0 bases from V and 9 bases from J; junction bases left unmatched: 6. The CDR3 consists of 13 residues. Looked up from germline, CDR1 is GTSNPN and CDR2 is SVGIG (reference sequence). This CDR3 reads CAWSVQGAVGQYF. Here the CDR3 DNA reads TGTGCCTGGAGTGTACAGGGGGCCGTCGGGCAGTACTTC.

J is TRBJ2-5 and V is TRBV6-1; D gene ambiguous. Looked up from germline, CDR1 is MNHNS and CDR2 is SASEGT. V was pared by 4 bases and J by 5 bases, with 20 bases between. The CDR3 covers 16 residues. CDR3 residues: CASSVKFGGRLETQYF. CDR3 in DNA: TGTGCCAGCAGTGTAAAGTTTGGTGGTAGGCTGGAGACCCAGTACTTC.

The rearrangement links TRBV5-1 to TRBJ2-3; no clear D. The CDR3 covers 15 residues. The germline gives CDR1 SGHRS, CDR2 YFSETQ. Trimming removed 0 bases from V and 4 bases from J, with 12 bases in between. The CDR3 region has the DNA TGCGCCAGCAGCTTGGGTTTTCCAGGCCCAGATACGCAGTATTTT. It codes for CASSLGFPGPDTQYF.

The genes are TRBV10-2 and TRBJ2-3; TRBD2 matches 13 bases. The trim removed 2 bases at V and 5 bases at J, leaving 7 bases unmatched. This CDR3 has 17 amino acids. CDR1 is WSHSY and CDR2 is SAAADI in the germline V gene. CDR3 amino acids: CASSEAMGLAGRDTQYF. The CDR3 DNA follows: TGCGCCAGCAGTGAGGCGATGGGACTAGCGGGGAGAGATACGCAGTATTTT.

The chain recombines TRBV6-5 with TRBJ2-7, with a weak D call TRBD2 (5 bases). With 0 bases removed from V and 4 bases from J, the gap between germline ends came to 16 bases. Germline V gene sequence: CDR1 MNHEY, CDR2 SVGAGI. This CDR3 has 16 amino acids. The CDR3 sequence: CASSYSHQAVWYEQYF. CDR3 coding DNA: TGTGCCAGCAGTTACTCCCACCAAGCGGTCTGGTACGAGCAGTACTTC.

The chain links TRBV10-3 to TRBJ1-1; tentatively, D is TRBD1 (6 bases). The length of the CDR3 is 12 residues. Trimming removed 10 bases from V and 2 bases from J, with 11 bases in between. Germline lookup yields CDR1 ENHRY and CDR2 SYGVKD. The CDR3 reads CARQQGNTEAFF. DNA of the CDR3: TGTGCCAGGCAACAGGGAAACACTGAAGCTTTCTTT.

This clone was counted once. The chain joins TRBV10-3 to TRBJ2-7, with 8 bases fitting TRBD1. J lost 0 bases, V lost 0 bases, and 16 bases had no gene match. The germline V gene has CDR1 ENHRY and CDR2 SYGVKD. CDR3 size: 20 residues. This chain's CDR3 is CAISESRGTGASVSSYEQYF. CDR3 sequence (DNA): TGTGCCATCAGTGAGTCGAGAGGGACAGGAGCTTCCGTGAGCTCCTACGAGCAGTACTTC.

The genes are TRBV7-2 and TRBJ2-7; D is unresolved. Trimming took 1 base from V and 3 from J, leaving 13 bases between them. Germline V lookup: CDR1 SGHTA, CDR2 FQGNSA. This CDR3 has 15 amino acids. CDR3 residues: CASSLDAGAGYEQYF. The CDR3, as DNA: TGTGCCAGCAGCTTAGATGCCGGTGCTGGCTACGAGCAGTACTTC. The variable domain in full, completed from reference TRBV7-2 and TRBJ2-7, reads GAGVSQSPSNKVTEKGKDVELRCDPISGHTALYWYRQSLGQGLEFLIYFQGNSAPDKSGLPSDRFSAERTGGSVSTLTIQRTQQEDSAVYLCASSLDAGAGYEQYFGPGTRLTVT.

V and J are TRBV20-1 and TRBJ2-7; D is undetermined. The germline V gene encodes CDR1 DFQATT and CDR2 SNEGSKA (reference sequence). Trimming took 3 bases from V and 7 from J, leaving 4 bases between them. CDR3 length equals 9 residues. CDR3 residues: CSARCEQYF. In nucleotides, the CDR3 is TGCAGTGCTAGGTGTGAGCAGTACTTC.

J is TRBJ1-1 and V is TRBV7-2, with D possibly matching TRBD1 (5 bases). Trimming shortened V by 0 bases and J by 4 bases, and 9 bases separated the two germline ends. The CDR3 runs to 14 residues. CDR1 is SGHTA, CDR2 FQGNSA, per germline. The CDR3 spells CASSLAGGGTEAFF. Written as DNA, the CDR3 is TGTGCCAGCAGCTTAGCCGGCGGGGGCACTGAAGCTTTCTTT.

About this clone: This sample includes further DNA sequences coding for the same CDR3. The J gene is TRBJ1-5, the V gene TRBV6-5; tentatively, D is TRBD1 (5 bases). There are 14 residues in the CDR3. In germline, CDR1 is MNHEY, CDR2 SVGAGI. V was cut by 0 bases and J by 4 bases, with 7 bases left in between. As DNA, the CDR3 is TGTGCCAGCAGTTACTCATCAGGGAATCAGCCCCAGCATTTT. This sequence encodes CASSYSSGNQPQHF.

This chain links TRBV6-1 with TRBJ2-2, with no clear D. Germline V lookup: CDR1 MNHNS, CDR2 SASEGT. The CDR3 runs to 17 residues. V lost 1 base to trimming and J lost 1 base, with 13 bases between them. For the CDR3, the DNA is TGTGCCAGCAGTGAAGTAGTCGGCAGGAGGAACACCGGGGAGCTGTTTTTT. This sequence encodes CASSEVVGRRNTGELFF.

Concerning this clone itself: Other DNA sequences in the sample encode the same CDR3. V usage is TRBV5-1 and J usage is TRBJ1-4; the match to TRBD1 covers 9 bases. There are 15 residues in the CDR3. V lost 0 bases to trimming and J lost 7 bases; unmatched junction nucleotides: 4. Germline assignment: CDR1 SGHRS and CDR2 YFSETQ. The CDR3 region is CASSLGSGQGEKLFF. Here the CDR3 DNA reads TGCGCCAGCAGCTTGGGTTCGGGACAGGGTGAAAAACTGTTTTTT.

This clone appeared a single time. The CDR3 is CSVGGLQPYGYTF. DNA of the CDR3: TGCAGCGTTGGCGGACTGCAGCCCTATGGCTACACCTTC. The gene calls are TRBV29-1 and TRBJ1-2; D call uncertain. Germline V gene data show CDR1 as SQVTM and CDR2 as ANQGSEA. Trimming cost V 4 bases and J 4 bases, with 13 bases left between them. The CDR3 is made up of 13 amino acids. Together with reference TRBV29-1 and TRBJ1-2, the CDR3 gives the full variable domain: SAVISQKPSRDICQRGTSLTIQCQVDSQVTMMFWYRQQPGQSLTLIATANQGSEATYESGFVIDKFPISRPNLTFSTLTVSNMSPEDSSIYLCSVGGLQPYGYTFGSGTRLTVV.

This clone was found once. V and J are TRBV5-1 and TRBJ1-2; 8 bases agree with TRBD1. Germline CDR1 reads SGHRS; CDR2 reads YFSETQ. With V trimmed by 1 base and J by 5 bases, 7 bases remained unmatched. The CDR3 has 15 residues. The CDR3 protein is CASSLTGQGFYGYTF. CDR3 bases: TGCGCCAGCAGCTTGACCGGACAGGGCTTTTATGGCTACACCTTC.

This sequence joins TRBV27 and TRBJ2-4; tentative D call: TRBD1 (5 bases). The CDR3 is 15 residues long. Germline-derived CDR1 and CDR2 are MNHEY and SMNVEV (reference sequence). Trimming pared 6 bases from V and 0 bases from J, leaving 12 bases between. CDR3 in amino acids: CASRPDRLAKNIQYF. The DNA for the CDR3 is TGTGCCAGCAGACCTGACAGACTAGCCAAAAACATTCAGTACTTC.

The chain is built from TRBV6-5 and TRBJ1-5; D may be TRBD1 (5 bases). V was shortened by 5 bases and J by 0 bases, with 11 bases between the two germline ends. The CDR3 covers 15 residues. Germline V gives CDR1 MNHEY, CDR2 SVGAGI. In DNA, the CDR3 is TGTGCCAGCAGTCCCGACAGTATTAGCAATCAGCCCCAGCATTTT. Amino acid sequence: CASSPDSISNQPQHF.

This chain links TRBV10-1 with TRBJ2-5; 7 nucleotides align to TRBD2. The V and J ends lost 4 bases and 2 bases, in that order; junction bases with no gene match: 7. Germline-derived CDR1 and CDR2 are WNHNN and SYGVQD (reference sequence). The CDR3 extends over 15 amino acids. The CDR3 loop is CASSGGGGKQETQYF. CDR3 coding DNA: TGCGCCAGCAGTGGAGGCGGGGGAAAACAAGAGACCCAGTACTTC.

The V and J genes are TRBV7-6 and TRBJ2-5, with TRBD2 as a possible D gene (6 bases). CDR3 length equals 16 residues. CDR1 and CDR2 (germline): SGHVS, FNYEAQ. V dropped 0 bases and J dropped 4 bases, with 15 bases sitting between them. CDR3 region: CASSLAGGEALETQYF. In DNA, the CDR3 is TGTGCCAGCAGCTTAGCGGGGGGTGAAGCTTTAGAGACCCAGTACTTC.

As for this clone: The sample carries other DNA sequences with the same CDR3. The V and J genes are TRBV2 and TRBJ1-5; 7 bases align to TRBD1. Trimming at V came to 5 bases and at J to 0 bases, leaving 4 bases not matched to a gene. This CDR3 spans 15 amino acids. Germline CDR1 reads SNHLY; CDR2 reads FYNNEI. As DNA, the CDR3 is TGTGCCAGCAGTTCCACAGGGGTTAGCAATCAGCCCCAGCATTTT. Amino acids: CASSSTGVSNQPQHF.

The rearrangement uses TRBV7-9 and TRBJ2-2; D possibly corresponds to TRBD2 (5 bases). The CDR3 runs 14 residues. Germline V gene lookup returns CDR1 SEHNR and CDR2 FQNEAQ (reference sequence). The V gene lost 5 bases and the J gene lost 0 bases, with 7 bases spanning the gap. CDR3 sequence reads: CASSRTPNTGELFF. The CDR3, as DNA: TGTGCCAGCAGCCGGACTCCGAACACCGGGGAGCTGTTTTTT. Full variable domain (remainder filled in from reference TRBV7-9 and TRBJ2-2): DTGVSQNPRHKITKRGQNVTFRCDPISEHNRLYWYRQTLGQGPEFLTYFQNEAQLEKSRLLSDRFSAERPKGSFSTLEIQRTEQGDSAMYLCASSRTPNTGELFFGEGSRLTVL.

This clone was seen a few times. The rearrangement links TRBV4-1 to TRBJ2-7; TRBD2 is a possible D gene (6 bases). The V gene lost 0 bases and the J gene lost 6 bases, with 15 bases spanning the gap. Germline CDR1 MGHRA, CDR2 YSYEKL. The CDR3 covers 15 residues. The CDR3 sequence: CASSQDPGSWGEQYF. In DNA form, the CDR3 reads TGCGCCAGCAGCCAAGATCCCGGGAGCTGGGGCGAGCAGTACTTC.

The gene calls are TRBV19 and TRBJ1-1; D might be TRBD1 (5 bases). Deletions cut 2 bases from V and 4 bases from J, with 11 bases between. The CDR3 runs to 14 residues. Germline-derived CDR1 and CDR2 are LNHDA and SQIVND (reference sequence). The CDR3 bases are TGTGCCAGTAGTATAAGGAGTCAGGGCACTGAAGCTTTCTTT. Its protein is CASSIRSQGTEAFF.

The chain is built from TRBV2 and TRBJ1-3, with 9 bases aligning to TRBD1. Trimming removed 5 bases from V and 4 bases from J; junction bases left unmatched: 9. The CDR3 runs to 16 residues. Germline V lookup: CDR1 SNHLY, CDR2 FYNNEI. The CDR3 DNA follows: TGTGCCAGCAGTAACCCGGGACAGGGCCCGGGAAACACCATATATTTT. Protein: CASSNPGQGPGNTIYF.

This clone showed up just once. The rearrangement joins TRBV7-2 to TRBJ2-7; 12 bases match TRBD2. The V gene's germline CDR1 is SGHTA and CDR2 FQGNSA. J was trimmed by 6 bases and V by 5 bases; bases with no gene match: 5. CDR3 length: 14 residues. In DNA, the CDR3 is TGTGCCAGCAGCACGGGACTAGCGGGCCTCGAGCAGTACTTC. This sequence encodes CASSTGLAGLEQYF.

The V call is TRBV10-1, the J call TRBJ2-7; D may correspond to TRBD1 or TRBD2 (5 bases each). The V end lost 1 base, the J end lost 2 bases, and 9 bases lay between the germline ends. The CDR3 runs to 14 residues. Per the germline V gene, CDR1 is WNHNN and CDR2 is SYGVQD (reference sequence). The CDR3 spells CASSEYRGAYEQYF. CDR3 sequence (DNA): TGCGCCAGCAGTGAGTATCGAGGGGCCTACGAGCAGTACTTC.

This clone was seen only once. This sequence joins TRBV28 and TRBJ1-1; D not resolved. The V end lost 5 bases, the J end lost 4 bases, and 14 bases lay between the germline ends. Germline-derived CDR1 and CDR2 are MDHEN and SYDVKM. The CDR3 is 14 amino acids. The DNA for the CDR3 is TGTGCCAGCAGTCCGGCTTTGGGAGTCACTGAAGCTTTCTTT. Its translation is CASSPALGVTEAFF.

The gene calls are TRBV9 and TRBJ2-5, with 7 bases lining up with TRBD2. Germline loops: CDR1 SGDLS, CDR2 YYNGEE. Losses at the gene ends were 3 bases for V and 4 bases for J; bases not matched to a gene: 18. The CDR3 runs to 18 residues. The CDR3 nucleotides read TGTGCCAGCAGCGGAGGGACCTCAGGACTAGTAAGCGGAGAGACCCAGTACTTC. Its translation: CASSGGTSGLVSGETQYF. The whole variable domain, filled in from reference TRBV9 and TRBJ2-5, reads DSGVTQTPKHLITATGQRVTLRCSPRSGDLSVYWYQQSLDQGLQFLIQYYNGEERAKGNILERFSAQQFPDLHSELNLSSLELGDSALYFCASSGGTSGLVSGETQYFGPGTRLLVL.